This T cell receptor (beta chain) was sequenced for a study of cytotoxic CD8 clonotypes in ibrutinib-treated CLL. Sequencing used immunoSEQ multiplex PCR; TCRdb keeps in-frame clones, though not all of them. The sample comprises around 70,000 clones, more than 75% of which are singletons, and roughly 7.1% rests with the top ten. Looked up from germline, CDR1 is WSHSY and CDR2 is SAAADI. With 3 bases removed from V and 1 base from J, the gap between germline ends came to 9 bases. The CDR3 is 14 residues long. The material sequenced was PBMCs, taken at disease progression, from a patient treated with ibrutinib. The chain recombines TRBV10-2 with TRBJ1-2; D is unresolved. This sequence originates from a human donor with chronic lymphocytic leukemia. The CDR3: CASSETDVNYGYTF. The CDR3 coding sequence is TGCGCCAGCAGTGAAACGGACGTTAACTATGGCTACACCTTC.